A selection of T cell receptor beta chains follows, all from one sample in a study of CD8+CD57+ T cells in acquired aplastic anemia. TCRdb passed the reads through MiXCR, listing each CDR3 protein once. This table has more than 150,000 distinct CDR3 sequences, over 40% appearing once. The sequencing sample was made of sorted CD4+, CD8+, or CD8+CD57+ T cells (not recorded which) from PBMCs. These receptors all stem from a human donor with aplastic anemia. Each CDR3 is given with its conserved first and last residue. Each record gives: D gene, V gene, J gene, clone size, CDR3 DNA, CDR3 protein. D genes are given only for firm matches. Clone size is shown for a subset of rows, as once, few, many or a class of expanded clone.

d_gene: TRBD2; v_gene: TRBV5-4; j_gene: TRBJ2-7; abundance: many; CDR3nt: TGTGCCAGCAGCTTGTACGGGGGGAGGGAGCAGTACTTC; CDR3aa: CASSLYGGREQYF
d_gene: .; v_gene: TRBV5-4; j_gene: TRBJ1-5; abundance: .; CDR3nt: TGTGCCAGCAGCTTCGCAATGGTGAGGAGCAATCAGCCCCAGCATTTT; CDR3aa: CASSFAMVRSNQPQHF
d_gene: .; v_gene: TRBV19; j_gene: TRBJ2-7; abundance: .; CDR3nt: TGTGCCAGTAGGGCAGGGCGCGAGCAGTACTTC; CDR3aa: CASRAGREQYF
d_gene: .; v_gene: TRBV14; j_gene: TRBJ1-1; abundance: many; CDR3nt: TGTGCCAGCAGCTTAACAGGGCCAACTGAAGCTTTCTTT; CDR3aa: CASSLTGPTEAFF
d_gene: .; v_gene: TRBV5-8; j_gene: TRBJ1-2; abundance: .; CDR3nt: TGTGCCAGCACCTTAAAAGAGGTCGCCTATGGCTACACCTTC; CDR3aa: CASTLKEVAYGYTF
d_gene: TRBD1; v_gene: TRBV7-3; j_gene: TRBJ2-5; abundance: .; CDR3nt: TGTGCCAGCAGCCCGACAGGGGTGGAGACCCAGTACTTC; CDR3aa: CASSPTGVETQYF
d_gene: .; v_gene: TRBV10-3; j_gene: TRBJ2-7; abundance: few; CDR3nt: TGTGCCATCAGTGAGACAGGATCCTACGAGCAGTACTTC; CDR3aa: CAISETGSYEQYF
d_gene: TRBD1; v_gene: TRBV9; j_gene: TRBJ1-5; abundance: many; CDR3nt: TGTGCCAGCAGTCGGGACAGGGATCAGCCCCAGCATTTT; CDR3aa: CASSRDRDQPQHF
d_gene: .; v_gene: TRBV19; j_gene: TRBJ1-2; abundance: .; CDR3nt: TGTGCCAGTAGTAGGACAGTAACTCTAAACTATGGCTACACCTTC; CDR3aa: CASSRTVTLNYGYTF
d_gene: .; v_gene: TRBV2; j_gene: TRBJ1-1; abundance: medium-sized; CDR3nt: TGTGCCAGCAGTCGATTAGGACAACTGAACACTGAAGCTTTCTTT; CDR3aa: CASSRLGQLNTEAFF
d_gene: TRBD1; v_gene: TRBV29-1; j_gene: TRBJ1-1; abundance: many; CDR3nt: TGCAGCGTTGTACAGGGGCGGGCTGAAGCTTTCTTT; CDR3aa: CSVVQGRAEAFF
d_gene: .; v_gene: TRBV20-1; j_gene: TRBJ2-7; abundance: few; CDR3nt: TGCAGTGCTCCGAACTCCCCCTCTATCGGCGAGCAGTACTTC; CDR3aa: CSAPNSPSIGEQYF
d_gene: .; v_gene: TRBV12-3/TRBV12-4; j_gene: TRBJ2-2; abundance: many; CDR3nt: TGTGCCAGCACTCCGCGCGGGGTAATAACCGGGGAGCTGTTTTTT; CDR3aa: CASTPRGVITGELFF
d_gene: .; v_gene: TRBV25-1; j_gene: TRBJ1-2; abundance: .; CDR3nt: TGTGACCGTGAGCCTGGTGCCGCGGCCCGTTCCGAGGCTCTTGGCTACACCTTC; CDR3aa: CDREPGAAARSEALGYTF
d_gene: .; v_gene: TRBV24-1; j_gene: TRBJ2-5; abundance: many; CDR3nt: TGTGCCACCAGTGATCGCCGGGACCCACGCGGGCAGACCCAGTACTTC; CDR3aa: CATSDRRDPRGQTQYF
d_gene: .; v_gene: TRBV5-1; j_gene: TRBJ1-3; abundance: .; CDR3nt: TGCGCCAGCAGCGTCGACGGGAGCTCTGGAAACACCATATATTTT; CDR3aa: CASSVDGSSGNTIYF
d_gene: TRBD2; v_gene: TRBV20-1; j_gene: TRBJ2-1; abundance: .; CDR3nt: TGCAGTGCTCCCCAGGGACTAGCGGGGGGCCGGGCGGATGAGCAGTTCTTC; CDR3aa: CSAPQGLAGGRADEQFF
d_gene: .; v_gene: TRBV3-1; j_gene: TRBJ1-3; abundance: .; CDR3nt: TGTGCCAGCAGCCGTGATAACGGAATCTCTGGAAACACCATATATTTT; CDR3aa: CASSRDNGISGNTIYF
d_gene: .; v_gene: TRBV10-3; j_gene: TRBJ1-1; abundance: .; CDR3nt: TGTGCCATCAACGATCGGGGGAACACTGAAGCTTTCTTT; CDR3aa: CAINDRGNTEAFF
d_gene: .; v_gene: TRBV5-1; j_gene: TRBJ1-2; abundance: .; CDR3nt: TGCGCCAGCAGCCGCAATGAGGCCGCGAACTATGGCTACACCTTC; CDR3aa: CASSRNEAANYGYTF
d_gene: .; v_gene: TRBV9; j_gene: TRBJ1-3; abundance: many; CDR3nt: TGTGCCAGCAGCGTAGCAGGACCTGGAAACACCATATATTTT; CDR3aa: CASSVAGPGNTIYF
d_gene: .; v_gene: TRBV15; j_gene: TRBJ2-7; abundance: .; CDR3nt: TGTGCCACCAGCAGAGATCAACTTGATCCCTACGAGCAGTACTTC; CDR3aa: CATSRDQLDPYEQYF
d_gene: .; v_gene: TRBV11-3; j_gene: TRBJ2-1; abundance: .; CDR3nt: TGTGCCAGCAGCTTAGATCGAGGGACCTCCTACAATGAGCAGTTCTTC; CDR3aa: CASSLDRGTSYNEQFF
d_gene: .; v_gene: TRBV5-5; j_gene: TRBJ1-6; abundance: .; CDR3nt: TGTGCCAGCAGCTTGCGTCGGGAGGGACTTCCACCCCTCCACTTT; CDR3aa: CASSLRREGLPPLHF
d_gene: .; v_gene: TRBV24-1; j_gene: TRBJ2-3; abundance: few; CDR3nt: TGTGCCACCAGTGACCCAAGAGGAGATACGCAGTATTTT; CDR3aa: CATSDPRGDTQYF
d_gene: TRBD1; v_gene: TRBV28; j_gene: TRBJ2-7; abundance: .; CDR3nt: TGTGCCAGCAGACCCGGGACAGAAAACTACGAGCAGTACTTC; CDR3aa: CASRPGTENYEQYF
d_gene: .; v_gene: TRBV6-1; j_gene: TRBJ1-1; abundance: few; CDR3nt: TGTGCCAGCAGTGCCCCAGGGACCGTTTTTCGAGCTTTCTTT; CDR3aa: CASSAPGTVFRAFF
d_gene: .; v_gene: TRBV7-2; j_gene: TRBJ2-5; abundance: many; CDR3nt: TGTGCCAGCGAGCTTAAGGGTCCAGAGACCCAGTACTTC; CDR3aa: CASELKGPETQYF
d_gene: TRBD1; v_gene: TRBV6-1; j_gene: TRBJ2-2; abundance: many; CDR3nt: TGTGCCAGCAGCTCCAGGGGGTCGAGGACCGGGGAGCTGTTTTTT; CDR3aa: CASSSRGSRTGELFF
d_gene: .; v_gene: TRBV2; j_gene: TRBJ1-2; abundance: .; CDR3nt: TGTGCCAGCAGTGGAGAAGAGGGAACTGGCTACACCTTC; CDR3aa: CASSGEEGTGYTF
d_gene: TRBD1; v_gene: TRBV20-1; j_gene: TRBJ1-2; abundance: .; CDR3nt: TGCAGTGCCCCTCCGGCAGGGGGAAACGGTGGCTACACCTTC; CDR3aa: CSAPPAGGNGGYTF
d_gene: .; v_gene: TRBV25-1; j_gene: TRBJ2-2; abundance: many; CDR3nt: TGTGCCAGTGCAGGAGAAAACACCGGGGAGCTGTTTTTT; CDR3aa: CASAGENTGELFF
d_gene: TRBD2; v_gene: TRBV20-1; j_gene: TRBJ2-3; abundance: .; CDR3nt: TGCAGTGCCCTCGGGACTAGCGGCACAGATACGCAGTATTTT; CDR3aa: CSALGTSGTDTQYF
d_gene: .; v_gene: TRBV15; j_gene: TRBJ2-7; abundance: .; CDR3nt: TGTGCCACCAAAGAAACTAGCTCCGAGCAGTACTTC; CDR3aa: CATKETSSEQYF
d_gene: TRBD1; v_gene: TRBV19; j_gene: TRBJ2-1; abundance: many; CDR3nt: TGTGCCAGTAGTTCCCCCCCGGGACAGGTTTACAATGAGCAGTTCTTC; CDR3aa: CASSSPPGQVYNEQFF
d_gene: .; v_gene: TRBV2; j_gene: TRBJ2-6; abundance: .; CDR3nt: TGTGCCAGCAATTTGGTTGACTCTGGGGCCAACGTCCTGACTTTC; CDR3aa: CASNLVDSGANVLTF
d_gene: TRBD1; v_gene: TRBV19; j_gene: TRBJ2-1; abundance: .; CDR3nt: TGTGCCAGTGATCCCGGGACAGGGGAACACAATGAGCAGTTCTTC; CDR3aa: CASDPGTGEHNEQFF
d_gene: .; v_gene: TRBV25-1; j_gene: TRBJ2-2; abundance: many; CDR3nt: TGTGCCAGCAGTGATAAGACACTAACGAACACCGGGGAGCTGTTTTTT; CDR3aa: CASSDKTLTNTGELFF
d_gene: .; v_gene: TRBV7-9; j_gene: TRBJ1-1; abundance: many; CDR3nt: TGTGCCAGCAGCTTAGGACAGGAGACCGTGCGCGAAGCTTTCTTT; CDR3aa: CASSLGQETVREAFF
d_gene: TRBD2; v_gene: TRBV7-2; j_gene: TRBJ2-2; abundance: .; CDR3nt: TGTGCCAGCACCGCTAGCGGGAACACCGGGGAGCTGTTTTTT; CDR3aa: CASTASGNTGELFF
d_gene: .; v_gene: TRBV25-1; j_gene: TRBJ2-7; abundance: .; CDR3nt: TGTGCTAGCTCTCGGGACTGGTCCTACGAGCAGCACTTC; CDR3aa: CASSRDWSYEQHF